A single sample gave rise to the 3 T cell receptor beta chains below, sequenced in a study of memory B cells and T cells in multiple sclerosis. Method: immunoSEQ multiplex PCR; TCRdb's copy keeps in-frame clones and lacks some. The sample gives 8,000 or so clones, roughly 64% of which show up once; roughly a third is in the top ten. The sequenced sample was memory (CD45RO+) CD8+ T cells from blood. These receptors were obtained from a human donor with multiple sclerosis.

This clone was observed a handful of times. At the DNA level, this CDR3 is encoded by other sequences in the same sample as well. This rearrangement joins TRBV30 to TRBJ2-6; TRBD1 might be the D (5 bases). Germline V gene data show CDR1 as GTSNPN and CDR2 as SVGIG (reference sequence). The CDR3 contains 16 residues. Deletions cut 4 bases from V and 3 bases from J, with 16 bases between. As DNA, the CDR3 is TGTGCCTGGACTGTACCGTCAGGGAATGGGGCCAACGTCCTGACTTTC. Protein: CAWTVPSGNGANVLTF.

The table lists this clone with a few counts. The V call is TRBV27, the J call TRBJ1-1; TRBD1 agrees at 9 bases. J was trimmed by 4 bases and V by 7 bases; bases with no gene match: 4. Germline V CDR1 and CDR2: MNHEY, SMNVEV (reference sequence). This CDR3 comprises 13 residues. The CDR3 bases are TGTGCCAGCACCGGGACAGGGATCACTGAAGCTTTCTTT. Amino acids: CASTGTGITEAFF.

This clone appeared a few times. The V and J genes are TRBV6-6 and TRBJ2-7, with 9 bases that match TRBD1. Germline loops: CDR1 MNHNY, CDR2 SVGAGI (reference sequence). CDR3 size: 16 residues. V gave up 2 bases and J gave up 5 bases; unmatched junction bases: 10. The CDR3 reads CASSYIVGQGNDEQYF. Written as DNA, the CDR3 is TGTGCCAGCAGTTACATAGTGGGACAGGGTAATGACGAGCAGTACTTC.